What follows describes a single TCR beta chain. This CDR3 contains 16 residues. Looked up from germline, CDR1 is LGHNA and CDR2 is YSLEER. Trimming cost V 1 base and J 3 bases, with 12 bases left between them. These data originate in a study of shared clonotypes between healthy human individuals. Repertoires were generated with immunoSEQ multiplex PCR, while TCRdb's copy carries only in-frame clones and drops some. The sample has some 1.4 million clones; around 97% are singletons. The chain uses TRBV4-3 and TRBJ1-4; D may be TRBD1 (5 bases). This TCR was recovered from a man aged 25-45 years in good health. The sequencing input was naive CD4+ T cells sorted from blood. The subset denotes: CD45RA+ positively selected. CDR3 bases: TGCGCCAGCAGCCAAGGCAGGGTACAGTCTAATGAAAAACTGTTTTTT. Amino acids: CASSQGRVQSNEKLFF.